This T cell receptor (beta chain) was sequenced in a study of blood T cell repertoires in COVID-19. After removal of 7 bases from V and 6 bases from J, the junction contained 13 bases not matched to a gene. Germline V gene lookup returns CDR1 GTSNPN and CDR2 SVGIG (reference sequence). This CDR3 has 14 amino acids. The data were produced by immunoSEQ multiplex PCR, yet TCRdb's version contains in-frame clones alone and is incomplete. The sample holds some 33,000 clones; about 90% are singletons and the top ten take 20%. Sequenced: peripheral blood. This receptor was identified in a man in his 60s with acute or convalescent COVID-19. J is TRBJ2-7 and V is TRBV30; TRBD1 matches 9 bases. CDR3 DNA sequence: TGTGCCTCCCCGACAGGGGGGGTCGGTGCCGAGCAGTACGTC. It codes for CASPTGGVGAEQYV.